The TCR beta chain under discussion was sequenced for a study of technical replicates of blood from a few donors (dated by TCRdb to the late 2010s). This clone was recorded once. Its recognized antigen is unknown. No base quality values were provided; no much bigger clone lies one nucleotide off. The library was built by means of the immunoSEQ multiplex PCR assay. TCRdb obtained this table from immuneACCESS and retained in-frame rearrangements with V and J assigned. These tables miss some clones; where compared with another copy, unresolved V genes account for less than half of the shortfall, and the remainder is unexplained. The sample table records 74,000 or so clones; 75% to 95% of these occur just once. The top ten constitute approximately 0.27% of the sample. CDR1 is given as SNHLY and CDR2 as FYNNEI, both from the germline V gene. The V and J ends are trimmed by 6 bases and 0 bases, leaving 9 bases between them. Including cysteine and phenylalanine, the CDR3 has 14 amino acids. The only DNA kept is the CDR3, 42 bases in frame from the first base.

The V gene is TRBV2 and the J gene is TRBJ2-1; the D gene identity is not certain. This sequence originates from a human donor in good health. Sequencing was performed on T cells isolated from PBMCs. DNA sequence: TGTGCCAGCAGCAGGCTCAGCTCCTACAATGAGCAGTTCTTC. It specifies CASSRLSSYNEQFF.